The 23 T cell receptor beta chains below come from one sample, sequenced in a study of shared clonotypes between healthy human individuals. Sequenced by immunoSEQ multiplex PCR; TCRdb stores in-frame clones only, minus some. The sample carries approximately 980,000 clones, 76% recorded once. The sample consisted of memory CD4+ T cells sorted from blood. Stated subset: CD45RA-negative fraction. The receptors derive from a man aged 18 to 30 in good health.

The chain is built from TRBV9 and TRBJ1-1, with 10 bases identical to TRBD1. CDR3 length equals 15 residues. CDR1 is SGDLS and CDR2 is YYNGEE in the germline V gene. V shed 1 base and J 4 bases; nucleotides not matched to a gene: 4. The CDR3, as DNA: TGTGCCAGCAGCGTACTGACAGGGGGCGGCACTGAAGCTTTCTTT. Translated: CASSVLTGGGTEAFF.

V gene TRBV19 combines with J gene TRBJ2-3; D is undetermined. The CDR3 is made up of 12 amino acids. V lost 4 bases and J 3 bases, leaving 5 bases between the germline ends. Germline assignment: CDR1 LNHDA and CDR2 SQIVND (reference sequence). The CDR3: CASSTVTDTQYF. The CDR3 bases are TGTGCCAGTAGTACGGTAACAGATACGCAGTATTTT. Using reference TRBV19 and TRBJ2-3 for the parts outside the CDR3, the full variable domain is DGGITQSPKYLFRKEGQNVTLSCEQNLNHDAMYWYRQDPGQGLRLIYYSQIVNDFQKGDIAEGYSVSREKKESFPLTVTSAQKNPTAFYLCASSTVTDTQYFGPGTRLTVL.

In regard to this clone: Other nucleotide sequences from this sample produce the same CDR3. V is TRBV9 and J is TRBJ2-7, with 7 bases fitting TRBD2. This CDR3 is 14 amino acids long. CDR1 SGDLS and CDR2 YYNGEE come from the germline V gene. The V segment lost 0 bases and the J segment 1 base; nucleotides outside the gene matches: 1. The CDR3 is CASSVGEGSYEQYF. In DNA, the CDR3 is TGTGCCAGCAGCGTAGGGGAGGGTTCCTACGAGCAGTACTTC.

This clone occurred many times. The V and J genes are TRBV7-6 and TRBJ2-7; 11 nucleotides line up with TRBD1. The V gene end was trimmed by 5 bases and the J gene end by 4 bases; junction bases not matched to a gene: 7. Germline assignment: CDR1 SGHVS and CDR2 FNYEAQ. This CDR3 region has 15 residues. CDR3 residues: CASSPPGTGGYEQYF. CDR3 coding DNA: TGTGCCAGCAGCCCCCCCGGGACAGGGGGATACGAGCAGTACTTC.

This rearrangement joins TRBV19 to TRBJ1-1; 7 nucleotides align to TRBD1. The V gene end was trimmed by 3 bases and the J gene end by 2 bases; junction bases not matched to a gene: 12. The CDR3 is made up of 17 amino acids. The V gene's germline CDR1 is LNHDA and CDR2 SQIVND (reference sequence). Written as DNA, the CDR3 is TGTGCCAGTAGTATTTTTGTGGCAGGGGGAGGAAACACTGAAGCTTTCTTT. This codes for CASSIFVAGGGNTEAFF.

The chain is built from TRBV7-9 and TRBJ2-3; TRBD2 aligns across 7 bases. The germline CDR1 and CDR2 sequences are SEHNR and FQNEAQ (reference sequence). V shed 7 bases and J 0 bases; nucleotides not matched to a gene: 7. The CDR3 is 15 amino acids. The CDR3 protein is CASTEGSGSTDTQYF. The CDR3 DNA is TGTGCCAGCACCGAGGGTAGCGGGAGCACAGATACGCAGTATTTT.

The chain joins TRBV28 to TRBJ2-5; D might be TRBD1 or TRBD2, each matching 6 bases. The germline V gene encodes CDR1 MDHEN and CDR2 SYDVKM. V dropped 1 base and J dropped 7 bases, with 16 bases sitting between them. The CDR3 has 15 amino acids. This CDR3 reads CASSLSGGVKGTQYF. CDR3 bases: TGTGCCAGCAGTTTATCCGGGGGCGTTAAGGGGACCCAGTACTTC.

This clone was recorded many times. The chain carries TRBV5-1 and TRBJ2-1; D is uncertain. Germline V lookup: CDR1 SGHRS, CDR2 YFSETQ. V was cut by 2 bases and J by 6 bases, with 12 bases left in between. This CDR3 comprises 14 residues. This CDR3 is CASSLPLDLNEQFF. DNA for the CDR3: TGCGCCAGCAGCTTACCATTGGACCTCAATGAGCAGTTCTTC.

This clone has only a few counts. The chain combines TRBV9 with TRBJ1-2; D is unclear. Deletions cut 4 bases from V and 5 bases from J, with 9 bases between. The CDR3 spans 12 residues. The germline gives CDR1 SGDLS, CDR2 YYNGEE. The DNA of the CDR3 is TGTGCCAGCAGCTCTAGACGGTATGGCTACACCTTC. The encoded protein is CASSSRRYGYTF.

On this clone itself: This specimen includes other DNA sequences encoding the same CDR3. The chain's CDR3 is CASSSGQGGYNEQFF. The CDR3, as DNA: TGTGCCAGCAGCTCGGGACAGGGAGGCTACAATGAGCAGTTCTTC. The chain links TRBV7-2 to TRBJ2-1, with 9 bases identical to TRBD1. CDR3 length equals 15 residues. Germline CDR1 reads SGHTA; CDR2 reads FQGNSA. V trimming: 4 bases; J trimming: 3 bases; junction bases outside the gene matches: 4.

The chain uses TRBV30 and TRBJ2-1; D unresolved. The CDR3 extends over 13 amino acids. V lost 2 bases, J lost 11 bases, and 16 bases lay in between. Germline lookup yields CDR1 GTSNPN and CDR2 SVGIG (reference sequence). The CDR3 loop is CAWSTSLSQQQFF. Written as DNA, the CDR3 is TGTGCCTGGAGTACCAGCCTAAGCCAGCAGCAGTTCTTC.

This chain joins TRBV18 and TRBJ1-2; 7 bases are a match to TRBD1. The CDR3 length is 14 residues. Germline CDR1 reads KGHSH; CDR2 reads LQKENI. The V segment lost 5 bases and the J segment 0 bases; nucleotides outside the gene matches: 3. The DNA of the CDR3 is TGTGCCAGCTCATCGGGACAGACTAACTATGGCTACACCTTC. Translated, it gives CASSSGQTNYGYTF.

The genes are TRBV19 and TRBJ2-1, with D unclear. The germline gives CDR1 LNHDA, CDR2 SQIVND (reference sequence). V lost 3 bases and J lost 0, with 9 bases in between. CDR3 length: 15 amino acids. CDR3 in DNA: TGTGCCAGTAGTATTGATTTGAGCTCCTACAATGAGCAGTTCTTC. Translated: CASSIDLSSYNEQFF.

Note on this clone: The same CDR3 is also encoded by other DNA sequences in this sample. V is TRBV2 and J is TRBJ1-1; unclear D gene. The germline V and J ends were trimmed by 4 bases and 0 bases, with 6 bases remaining between them. CDR1 and CDR2 from the germline V gene are SNHLY and FYNNEI. The CDR3 has 13 residues. Here the CDR3 reads CASSGQMNTEAFF. CDR3 bases: TGTGCCAGCAGTGGTCAGATGAACACTGAAGCTTTCTTT.

This chain uses TRBV27 with TRBJ2-7; either TRBD1 or TRBD2 may fit D (6 bases each). The CDR3 runs 21 residues. V lost 1 base and J lost 3, with 31 bases in between. The germline V gene has CDR1 MNHEY and CDR2 SMNVEV (reference sequence). The CDR3 spells CASSLYRVGGPSVAHDYEQYF. Written as DNA, the CDR3 is TGTGCCAGCAGTTTATATCGGGTTGGGGGGCCGTCGGTCGCCCATGACTACGAGCAGTACTTC.

This sequence joins TRBV5-6 and TRBJ1-6; 7 bases line up with TRBD1. The germline gives CDR1 SGHDT, CDR2 YYEEEE. The V and J ends lost 4 bases and 2 bases, in that order; junction bases with no gene match: 6. The CDR3 has 16 amino acids. This CDR3 reads CASSLGQNTYNSPLHF. CDR3 coding DNA: TGTGCCAGCAGCCTGGGACAGAACACCTATAATTCACCCCTCCACTTT.

This clone showed up many times. V and J are TRBV30 and TRBJ1-5; D not resolved. CDR1 and CDR2 from the germline V gene are GTSNPN and SVGIG (reference sequence). The CDR3 totals 14 residues. With 3 bases removed from V and 0 bases from J, the gap between germline ends came to 9 bases. The CDR3 nucleotides are TGTGCCTGGAGCCATGGACCTAGCAATCAGCCCCAGCATTTT. Translated: CAWSHGPSNQPQHF.

The chain combines TRBV7-6 with TRBJ2-3; a weak D match, TRBD1 (6 bases). Germline loops: CDR1 SGHVS, CDR2 FNYEAQ. The CDR3 is made up of 16 amino acids. V was clipped by 5 bases and J by 3 bases, with 18 bases between them. Written as DNA, the CDR3 is TGTGCCAGCAGCCCCGGGGCAGGGGTACGGACAGATACGCAGTATTTT. This gives the protein CASSPGAGVRTDTQYF.

The chain couples TRBV5-6 to TRBJ1-6; D is possibly TRBD1 (5 bases). CDR3 size: 16 residues. V gave up 5 bases and J gave up 0 bases, with 12 bases separating them. Per the germline V gene, CDR1 is SGHDT and CDR2 is YYEEEE. The CDR3 DNA follows: TGTGCCAGCAGTCTGGGACTGAGCTCCTATAATTCACCCCTCCACTTT. It specifies CASSLGLSSYNSPLHF. The full variable domain, completed using reference TRBV5-6 and TRBJ1-6, is DAGVTQSPTHLIKTRGQQVTLRCSPKSGHDTVSWYQQALGQGPQFIFQYYEEEERQRGNFPDRFSGHQFPNYSSELNVNALLLGDSALYLCASSLGLSSYNSPLHFGNGTRLTVT.

There are many counts of this clone. The chain has TRBV5-6 and TRBJ2-5; D possibly corresponds to TRBD1 (6 bases). This CDR3 region has 14 residues. Looked up from germline, CDR1 is SGHDT and CDR2 is YYEEEE. Between the trimmed V and J ends, which lost 6 bases and 5 bases, there was a span of 17 bases. The CDR3 sequence is CASTETGFWETQYF. The CDR3 DNA is TGTGCCAGCACCGAAACAGGGTTTTGGGAGACCCAGTACTTC. The variable domain in full, with the rest retrieved from reference TRBV5-6 and TRBJ2-5, is DAGVTQSPTHLIKTRGQQVTLRCSPKSGHDTVSWYQQALGQGPQFIFQYYEEEERQRGNFPDRFSGHQFPNYSSELNVNALLLGDSALYLCASTETGFWETQYFGPGTRLLVL.

The gene calls are TRBV9 and TRBJ2-3, with TRBD2 identical over 9 bases. This CDR3 contains 15 residues. J gave up 3 bases and V 6 bases, and 8 bases lay outside the gene matches. Germline V gene lookup returns CDR1 SGDLS and CDR2 YYNGEE. This CDR3 reads CASTGREGSTDTQYF. In nucleotides, the CDR3 is TGTGCCAGCACGGGGCGGGAGGGAAGTACAGATACGCAGTATTTT.

This clone was detected only once. The chain employs TRBV10-2 and TRBJ1-4; D unclear. V dropped 0 bases and J dropped 5 bases, with 4 bases sitting between them. The CDR3 runs 13 residues. Germline V gene lookup returns CDR1 WSHSY and CDR2 SAAADI. The CDR3 DNA is TGCGCCAGCAGTGAGTCAAGAAATGAAAAACTGTTTTTT. Protein product: CASSESRNEKLFF.

The CDR3 DNA follows: TGTGCCAGCAGCTCGCGACGGGACTATGGCTACACCTTC. The encoded protein is CASSSRRDYGYTF. The genes are TRBV7-2 and TRBJ1-2, with D uncertain. Trimming shortened V by 4 bases and J by 3 bases, and 9 bases separated the two germline ends. Germline CDR1 is SGHTA and CDR2 is FQGNSA. CDR3 size: 13 residues.